This TCR beta chain was recovered during a study of shared T cell receptors in the human thymus. TCRdb's copy holds only in-frame clones and misses some; the assay was immunoSEQ multiplex PCR. The table shows approximately 730,000 clones, with roughly 88% occurring only once. Germline CDR1 MDHEN, CDR2 SYDVKM. Trimming at V came to 4 bases and at J to 4 bases, leaving 9 bases not matched to a gene. This CDR3 has 16 residues. These records were also assigned to another study, of human thymus T cells. As that study records: Resections from corrective heart surgery supplied the thymus tissue. A high degree of thymic repertoire overlap among unrelated individuals was reported in related research.

This chain uses TRBV28 with TRBJ2-2; 7 bases are shared with TRBD1. The receptor's source is a girl under three years old with a congenital heart defect. Material: thymocytes. CDR3 DNA sequence: TGTGCCAGCAGTTCCTGGGACAGTGGGGGCACCGGGGAGCTGTTTTTT. Translation gives CASSSWDSGGTGELFF.